What follows is one TCR beta chain and its context. Its antigen remains unidentified. TCRdb's table, derived via immunoSEQ multiplex PCR, lists solely in-frame clones and lacks some. In the table there are 400,000 to 450,000 clones, about nine tenths of which are singletons. Trimming left V 1 base short and J 5 bases short, with 12 bases between. The CDR3 is made up of 14 amino acids. CDR1 is MNHEY and CDR2 is SMNVEV in the germline V gene (reference sequence). These data are taken from a study of Ad26.COV2.S vaccination and SARS-CoV-2 variants. On the study more broadly: Doses of Ad26.COV2.S were injected into muscle once or twice, 56 days apart. Study-level results: In TCR breadth and depth analyses, total T cell responses may have been underestimated. Marked by substantial breadth, spike-specific CD8+ and CD4+ T cell responses were reportedly seen after vaccination.

Treatment reported: about 20 received Ad26.COV2.S at low or high dose, single or two shots; roughly five received placebo; per-sample allocation not given. Samples came from day 63 after the first vaccine or placebo injection. The sample was peripheral blood, taken in a trial of Ad26.COV2.S vaccine versus placebo. The clonotype originates from a person aged 18-65 years who received the Ad26.COV2.S COVID-19 vaccine or a placebo. V is TRBV27 and J is TRBJ2-7; D perhaps matches TRBD2 (6 bases). CDR3 sequence reads: CASSLWRGANEQYF. The CDR3 nucleotides read TGTGCCAGCAGTTTATGGAGGGGAGCCAACGAGCAGTACTTC.